The source of this T cell receptor beta chain is a study of neurological immune-mediated disorders. CDR1 and CDR2 (germline): SNHLY, FYNNEI. J was trimmed by 2 bases and V by 4 bases; bases with no gene match: 3. CDR3 size: 15 residues. This clonotype showed up many times. TCRdb ran MiXCR on the 5' RACE reads and lists one entry per CDR3 protein. The profile shows nearly 60,000 distinct CDR3 sequences, about 3.4% of them singletons. The source is a woman aged 60 to 75 with multiple sclerosis. Sequencing was performed on PBMCs. This chain uses TRBV2 with TRBJ2-3; 10 positions agree with TRBD1. CDR3 sequence (DNA): TGTGCCAGCAGTGCGGACAGGGGGGCCACAGATACGCAGTATTTT. Amino acid sequence: CASSADRGATDTQYF.